The sequence of this T cell receptor (beta chain) was determined in a study of T cells in Graves' hyperthyroidism and ophthalmopathy. The study's findings and limits: Stable hyperthyroidism and ophthalmopathy were separated using 13 V-J signatures. Median prediction lead before ophthalmopathy onset was about 6.5 months with the model.

Comment on this clonotype: The antigen remains undetermined.

Amplified TCR beta CDR3 regions came from RNA transcripts. TCR CDR3 underwent first-round RT-PCR with the HTBI primer set. MiXCR, applied by TCRdb to the multiplex PCR reads, yields one record per CDR3 protein. The sample yields approximately 490,000 distinct CDR3 sequences, around a fifth seen once. Clinical symptoms, serum thyroxine, TRAb, thyroid ultrasound and orbital computed tomography informed diagnoses. Each 10 ml fresh peripheral blood draw supplied the PBMCs. Germline-derived CDR1 and CDR2 are MNHEY and SVGEGT. CDR3 length equals 14 residues. Trimming pared 3 bases from V and 5 bases from J, leaving 14 bases between.

This receptor was identified in a woman aged 65 to 85 with Graves' ophthalmopathy. Specimen: blood. This chain links TRBV6-2 or TRBV6-3 with TRBJ2-7, with unresolved D. CDR3 region: CASSYNQALHEQYF. The CDR3 nucleotides are TGTGCCAGCAGTTATAACCAGGCCCTCCACGAGCAGTACTTC.